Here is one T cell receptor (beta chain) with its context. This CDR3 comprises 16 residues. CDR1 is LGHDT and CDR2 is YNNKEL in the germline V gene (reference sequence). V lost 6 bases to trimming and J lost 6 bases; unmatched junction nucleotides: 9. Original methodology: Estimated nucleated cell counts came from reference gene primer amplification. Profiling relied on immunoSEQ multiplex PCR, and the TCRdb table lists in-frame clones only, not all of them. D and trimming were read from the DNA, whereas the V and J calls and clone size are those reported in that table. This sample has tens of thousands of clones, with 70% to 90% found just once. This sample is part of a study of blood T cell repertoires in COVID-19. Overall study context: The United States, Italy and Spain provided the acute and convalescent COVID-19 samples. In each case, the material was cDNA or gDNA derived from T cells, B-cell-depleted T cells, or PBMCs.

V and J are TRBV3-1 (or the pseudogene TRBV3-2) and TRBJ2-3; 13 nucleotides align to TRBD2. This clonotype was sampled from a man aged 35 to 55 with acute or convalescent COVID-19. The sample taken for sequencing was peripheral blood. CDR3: CASRRTSGGAADTQYF. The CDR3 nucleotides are TGTGCCAGCAGACGTACTAGCGGGGGGGCGGCGGATACGCAGTATTTT.